Sequencing of this T cell receptor (beta chain) was carried out in a study of response to subunit inactivated influenza vaccine. The trim removed 3 bases at V and 10 bases at J, leaving 8 bases unmatched. CDR1 and CDR2 from the germline V gene are DFQATT and SNEGSKA (reference sequence). The CDR3 has 13 residues. Overall study results and limits: New T cells are recruited in small numbers by each seasonal influenza vaccination, according to the authors' suggestion.

TCRdb recomputed calls from the RT-PCR reads with MiXCR, one row per CDR3 protein. The sample records over 400,000 distinct CDR3 sequences, 10% to 15% being singletons. As regards this clonotype: Its antigen remains unidentified.

The chain joins TRBV20-1 to TRBJ2-1; 8 bases agree with TRBD2. The material was PBMCs from blood, obtained 35 to 45 days after vaccination. This TCR was recovered from a man aged 50-60 years who received an inactivated influenza vaccine. The CDR3 DNA is TGCAGTGCTAGCGGGAGACTAGCGAGGGAGCAGTTCTTC. It specifies CSASGRLAREQFF.